This T cell receptor (beta chain) was found in a study of T cell responses to AZD1222 COVID-19 vaccine. Only in-frame clones appear in the TCRdb table, and some are missing; sequencing was by immunoSEQ multiplex PCR. The data contain nearly 200,000 clones, over 85% of them singletons. The CDR3 sequence is 19 residues long. V shed 5 bases, J shed 4 bases, and the junction held 13 bases outside the gene matches. CDR1 and CDR2 (germline): SGHAT, FQNNGV. The chain combines TRBV11-2 with TRBJ2-4, with TRBD2 matching over 14 bases. The specimen was peripheral blood, collected 28 days after the second AZD1222 dose. The sequence was obtained from an adult who received the AZD1222 COVID-19 vaccine. CDR3 in amino acids: CASSPREGLAGANKNIQYF. The CDR3 nucleotides read TGTGCCAGCAGCCCCAGGGAGGGACTAGCGGGGGCAAATAAAAACATTCAGTACTTC. The whole variable domain, filled in from reference TRBV11-2 and TRBJ2-4, reads EAGVAQSPRYKIIEKRQSVAFWCNPISGHATLYWYQQILGQGPKLLIQFQNNGVVDDSQLPKDRFSAERLKGVDSTLKIQPAKLEDSAVYLCASSPREGLAGANKNIQYFGAGTRLSVL.